Listed here are 17 T cell receptor beta chains from one sample, sequenced in a study of immune evolution from preneoplasia to lung adenocarcinoma (TCRdb year 2021). To prepare the library, the immunoSEQ multiplex PCR assay was applied. The table comes from immuneACCESS by way of TCRdb, which keeps in-frame sequences with V and J called. Part of the clones is missing from these tables; in studies checked, under half for an unresolved V gene and the rest for unknown reasons. The sample table contains some 4,900 clones; only one count was recorded for around 76% of them. The ten top clones hold 11% of the sample. Material: FFPE minimally invasive lung adenocarcinoma tissue. What the cell subset or site label conveys for this sample: micro-invasive lung adenocarcinoma (MIA). All receptors come from a person aged 65-85 years with lung adenocarcinoma.

Within the sample, this clone is large. The chain employs TRBV28 and TRBJ2-1, with 7 positions matching TRBD1. The CDR3 covers 17 residues. Trimming at V came to 5 bases and at J to 8 bases, leaving 18 bases not matched to a gene. Germline V gene data show CDR1 as MDHEN and CDR2 as SYDVKM. Here the CDR3 DNA reads TGTGCCAGCAGTATGAAGGGGGCAAGGCGGCCCGGGGATGAGCAGTTCTTC. Translation: CASSMKGARRPGDEQFF.

The V and J genes are TRBV11-2 and TRBJ2-5, with D unresolved. Per the germline V gene, CDR1 is SGHAT and CDR2 is FQNNGV. The CDR3 extends over 15 amino acids. V gave up 5 bases and J gave up 5 bases, with 18 bases separating them. The CDR3 DNA reads as TGTGCCAGCAGCCCCTGGGTCCAGTTGTCGGAGACCCAGTACTTC. It is translated as CASSPWVQLSETQYF.

This clone appeared a few times. This sequence joins TRBV5-1 and TRBJ1-1; possible D gene TRBD1, 5 bases. The germline V and J ends were trimmed by 3 bases and 4 bases, with 10 bases remaining between them. The germline CDR1 and CDR2 sequences are SGHRS and YFSETQ. This CDR3 is built from 13 residues. In DNA, the CDR3 is TGCGCCAGCAGCTCTGAGGGGAGCACTGAAGCTTTCTTT. Its translation is CASSSEGSTEAFF.

V and J are TRBV11-2 and TRBJ2-3, with TRBD1 identical over 8 bases. This CDR3 comprises 17 residues. V lost 5 bases to trimming and J lost 4 bases; unmatched junction nucleotides: 14. The germline V gene has CDR1 SGHAT and CDR2 FQNNGV. CDR3 region: CASSKGQGSIPSDTQYF. DNA of the CDR3: TGTGCCAGCAGCAAAGGACAGGGATCGATCCCGTCAGATACGCAGTATTTT.

With respect to this clone: The same CDR3 arises from other DNA sequences in this sample as well. The J gene is TRBJ2-7, the V gene TRBV28; the D is unclear. The V and J ends lost 2 bases and 4 bases respectively, with 3 bases between them. The CDR3 sequence is 11 residues long. Germline V CDR1 and CDR2: MDHEN, SYDVKM. Here the CDR3 DNA reads TGTGCCAGCAGTTTAAGGTACGAGCAGTACTTC. Protein sequence: CASSLRYEQYF.

This chain joins TRBV7-6 and TRBJ2-7; TRBD2 is a possible D gene (5 bases). CDR1 is SGHVS and CDR2 is FNYEAQ in the germline V gene. The CDR3 is 13 amino acids. The V end lost 0 bases, the J end lost 6 bases, and 9 bases lay between the germline ends. The CDR3 sequence: CASSLAGAGEQYF. The CDR3 DNA reads TGTGCCAGCAGCTTAGCGGGAGCCGGCGAGCAGTACTTC.

The genes are TRBV19 and TRBJ2-5; 7 bases are shared with TRBD1. The germline gives CDR1 LNHDA, CDR2 SQIVND (reference sequence). V was clipped by 2 bases and J by 1 base; unmatched bases: 4. The CDR3 runs 15 residues. The CDR3 region is CASSIPTGSQETQYF. CDR3 nucleotide sequence: TGTGCCAGTAGTATACCGACAGGGTCCCAAGAGACCCAGTACTTC.

The V and J genes are TRBV6-4 and TRBJ1-2; D not resolved. Germline V gene data show CDR1 as MRHNA and CDR2 as SNTAGT. V lost 3 bases and J lost 3, with 14 bases in between. This CDR3 has 15 residues. The CDR3 DNA is TGTGCCAGCAGTGAAATAATGCCCCTGGACTATGGCTACACCTTC. Residues: CASSEIMPLDYGYTF.

The chain links TRBV29-1 to TRBJ1-1; D is ambiguous. Germline V gene data show CDR1 as SQVTM and CDR2 as ANQGSEA. Trimming stripped 5 bases from V and 0 bases from J, with 7 bases between. The CDR3 totals 12 residues. The CDR3 coding sequence is TGCAGCGTTTTAACACTGAACACTGAAGCTTTCTTT. Amino acid sequence: CSVLTLNTEAFF.

V and J are TRBV4-1 and TRBJ1-2; 9 nucleotides align to TRBD1. V gave up 1 base and J gave up 8 bases; unmatched junction bases: 8. Germline V CDR1 and CDR2: MGHRA, YSYEKL. There are 15 residues in the CDR3. CDR3 in DNA: TGCGCCAGCAGCCAAGTATCACAGGGGGCAGCGGGCTACACCTTC. Translated, it gives CASSQVSQGAAGYTF.

The V gene is TRBV16, the J gene TRBJ2-3, with 8 bases fitting TRBD1. There are 14 residues in the CDR3. The germline V gene has CDR1 KGHSY and CDR2 FQNENV. The trim removed 4 bases at V and 6 bases at J, leaving 6 bases unmatched. This chain's CDR3 is CASSRGQGEDTQYF. CDR3 nucleotide sequence: TGTGCCAGCAGCCGAGGACAGGGCGAGGATACGCAGTATTTT.

This clone has only one observation. CDR3 coding DNA: TGCAGTGCTAGCAAGGGGGGTGGCTACACCTTC. Amino acids: CSASKGGGYTF. The chain couples TRBV20-1 to TRBJ1-2; the D gene is possibly TRBD1 (6 bases). The germline gives CDR1 DFQATT, CDR2 SNEGSKA (reference sequence). V lost 3 bases and J 7 bases, leaving 9 bases between the germline ends. The length of the CDR3 is 11 residues.

The rearrangement joins TRBV5-4 to TRBJ2-1; the match to TRBD2 covers 8 bases. Trimming at V came to 4 bases and at J to 8 bases, leaving 11 bases not matched to a gene. Germline CDR1 reads SGHNT; CDR2 reads YYREEE (reference sequence). This CDR3 contains 15 residues. The CDR3 spells CASSVGLGGVDEQFF. The CDR3 nucleotides read TGTGCCAGCAGCGTGGGACTAGGAGGTGTCGATGAGCAGTTCTTC.

The chain employs TRBV27 and TRBJ2-3; 12 nucleotides line up with TRBD1. This CDR3 has 16 residues. V lost 4 bases and J lost 10; bases outside the gene matches: 12. Germline V gives CDR1 MNHEY, CDR2 SMNVEV (reference sequence). This CDR3 reads CASSSRGQGAGRPQYF. CDR3 coding DNA: TGTGCCAGCAGTTCGCGGGGACAGGGGGCGGGAAGGCCGCAGTATTTT.

The J gene is TRBJ2-1, the V gene TRBV6-4, with 9 bases fitting TRBD2. Unmatched junction bases numbered 0, after V lost 0 bases and J lost 3 bases. Germline lookup yields CDR1 MRHNA and CDR2 SNTAGT. This CDR3 region has 15 residues. DNA of the CDR3: TGTGCCAGCAGTGACTCTAGCGGGAGCTACAATGAGCAGTTCTTC. Translated: CASSDSSGSYNEQFF.

The gene calls are TRBV7-8 and TRBJ1-1, with 7 nucleotides matching TRBD1. J lost 4 bases, V lost 6 bases, and 11 bases had no gene match. Per germline, CDR1 SGHVS and CDR2 FQNEAQ. This CDR3 is 15 amino acids long. CDR3 sequence (DNA): TGTGCCAGCAGGTCGATTGGGGAGGGGGCCACTGAAGCTTTCTTT. Amino acids: CASRSIGEGATEAFF.

This clone qualifies as large. The chain employs TRBV7-8 and TRBJ1-1, with D possibly TRBD1 on 5 matching bases. The germline CDR1 and CDR2 sequences are SGHVS and FQNEAQ. V was cut by 4 bases and J by 0 bases, with 12 bases left in between. This CDR3 has 15 amino acids. This CDR3 is CASSWGTVMNTEAFF. CDR3 sequence (DNA): TGTGCCAGCAGCTGGGGGACGGTCATGAACACTGAAGCTTTCTTT.